The T cell receptor beta chain described here comes from a study of T cells after somatic rescue of genetic block. Profiling relied on immunoSEQ multiplex PCR, and the TCRdb table lists in-frame clones only, not all of them. In the table there are some 14,000 clones, approximately 70% of which are singletons. The clonotype comes from a boy aged 5 to 17. Source material: peripheral blood mononuclear cells (PBMCs).

CDR3: CASSLRATSGRTDEQFF. The CDR3 region has the DNA TGTGCCAGCAGCTTAAGAGCGACTAGCGGGAGGACGGATGAGCAGTTCTTC. The chain has TRBV7-8 and TRBJ2-1; 13 bases agree with TRBD2. Germline V CDR1 and CDR2: SGHVS, FQNEAQ. This CDR3 region has 17 residues. V was pared by 2 bases and J by 8 bases, with 9 bases of the junction left unmatched. Variable domain in full (rest from reference TRBV7-8 and TRBJ2-1): GAGVSQSPRYKVAKRGQDVALRCDPISGHVSLFWYQQALGQGPEFLTYFQNEAQLDKSGLPSDRFFAERPEGSVSTLKIQRTQQEDSAVYLCASSLRATSGRTDEQFFGPGTRLTVL.